The clone carrying this TCR beta chain was recorded once. The method was immunoSEQ multiplex PCR; TCRdb's version includes in-frame clones alone and lacks a portion of them. The table lists approximately 1.9 million clones, 90% to 95% of them singletons, with over 1.5% in the top ten. Naive CD8 populations comprised CD45RO-negative cells positively selected for CCR7, excluding terminally differentiated effector memory CD45RA+ cells. The data are from a study of shared clonotypes between healthy human individuals. This CDR3 is built from 14 residues. Germline V CDR1 and CDR2: MDHEN, SYDVKM. V lost 5 bases to trimming and J lost 3 bases, with 13 bases between them.

The TCR comes from a man aged 18 to 29 in good health. Some clones in this sample may be carry-over from other donors' samples. This chain joins TRBV28 and TRBJ1-2; the D gene is possibly TRBD1 (6 bases). The sample taken for sequencing was naive CD8+ T cells from PBMCs. The CDR3 DNA sequence: TGTGCCAGCAGTCCCACAGGGAACTACTATGGCTACACCTTC. Translated, it gives CASSPTGNYYGYTF.